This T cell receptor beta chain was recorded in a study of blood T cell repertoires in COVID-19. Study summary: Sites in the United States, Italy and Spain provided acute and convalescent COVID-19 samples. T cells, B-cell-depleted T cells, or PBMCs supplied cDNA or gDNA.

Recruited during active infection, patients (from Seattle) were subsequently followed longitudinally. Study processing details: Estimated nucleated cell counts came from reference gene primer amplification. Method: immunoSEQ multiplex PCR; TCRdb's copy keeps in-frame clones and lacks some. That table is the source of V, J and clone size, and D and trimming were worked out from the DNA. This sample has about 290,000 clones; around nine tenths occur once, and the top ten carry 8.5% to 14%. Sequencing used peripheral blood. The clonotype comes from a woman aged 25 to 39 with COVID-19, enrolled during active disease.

DNA of the CDR3: TGTGCCACCACTCCTGGAGCAGCCCGCTCCGACTCTGGCTACACCTTC. It is translated as CATTPGAARSDSGYTF. The chain has TRBV24-1 and TRBJ1-2, with no clear D. CDR1 KGHDR and CDR2 SFDVKD come from the germline V gene. V gave up 8 bases and J gave up 7 bases, with 25 bases separating them. This CDR3 is 16 amino acids long.